This T cell receptor (beta chain) came from a study of identical twins. This clonotype was observed a handful of times. The CDR3 sequence is 12 residues long. The V gene's germline CDR1 is KGHDR and CDR2 SFDVKD. Trimming pared 9 bases from V and 8 bases from J, leaving 15 bases between. One entry per CDR3 protein results from TCRdb running MiXCR on the 5' RACE reads. Seen here are 600,000 to 850,000 distinct CDR3 sequences, around a sixth observed once, and the top ten hold about 12%. These data are also associated with another study on T cells expressing NK-cell markers.

Sequences were obtained from PBMCs. The receptor was derived from a woman younger than 35 in good health. The V gene is TRBV24-1, the J gene TRBJ1-2; tentatively, D is TRBD1 (5 bases). The CDR3 coding sequence is TGTGCCACCCATGCACCAGGGCAAGGCTACACCTTC. Translated, it gives CATHAPGQGYTF.